The 12 T cell receptor beta chains in this list originate from one sample, sequenced in a study of blood T cells in healthy people across ages. A sample-barcoded 5' primer and a J-beta primer mix were used in a second PCR of roughly 7 to 11 cycles. Via MiXCR, TCRdb re-called the 5' RACE reads, giving one row per CDR3 protein. The sample gives approximately 800,000 distinct CDR3 sequences, about 46% of which show up once; about a sixth is in the top ten. Sequenced material: blood. The receptor source for this set is an elderly man in good health.

This clonotype was observed at least ten times. The rearrangement links TRBV5-1 to TRBJ1-2; 8 nucleotides line up with TRBD1. Germline V gene sequence: CDR1 SGHRS, CDR2 YFSETQ. The CDR3 covers 17 residues. The V segment lost 2 bases and the J segment 5 bases; nucleotides outside the gene matches: 14. The CDR3 sequence is CASSFSGTGLLMYGYTF. CDR3 bases: TGCGCCAGCAGCTTTTCCGGGACAGGTTTATTAATGTATGGCTACACCTTC.

The sample holds many counts of this clonotype. The chain joins TRBV5-1 to TRBJ2-7, with 10 bases identical to TRBD2. The CDR3 is 14 amino acids. The germline V gene encodes CDR1 SGHRS and CDR2 YFSETQ. Trimming took 9 bases from V and 7 from J; bases not matched to a gene: 13. Written as DNA, the CDR3 is TGCGCCACCCGGCTGCTAGCGGGAGCAGAGGAGCAGTACTTC. It translates to CATRLLAGAEEQYF.

This clonotype was seen only a few times. The gene calls are TRBV24-1 and TRBJ2-1; 12 nucleotides align to TRBD2. Per the germline V gene, CDR1 is KGHDR and CDR2 is SFDVKD. The CDR3 runs 18 residues. After removal of 2 bases from V and 2 bases from J, the junction contained 6 bases not matched to a gene. CDR3 sequence (DNA): TGTGCCACCAGTGATTCTGGACTAGCGGGAAGGCCCTACAATGAGCAGTTCTTC. Translation gives CATSDSGLAGRPYNEQFF.

There are a few counts of this clonotype. Here the CDR3 DNA reads TGTGCCAGCAGCTTCCCCCTCGGGCACAACACAGATACGCAGTATTTT. Residues: CASSFPLGHNTDTQYF. The V gene is TRBV7-9, the J gene TRBJ2-3, with D hard to call. Germline lookup yields CDR1 SEHNR and CDR2 FQNEAQ (reference sequence). The CDR3 is made up of 16 amino acids. V lost 3 bases, J lost 2 bases, and 15 bases lay in between.

This chain connects TRBV5-5 to TRBJ2-6, with no clear D. The V and J ends lost 3 bases and 0 bases respectively, with 10 bases between them. The CDR3 is 16 residues long. Germline V lookup: CDR1 SGHKS, CDR2 YYEKEE (reference sequence). This CDR3 reads CASSSATNSGANVLTF. In DNA, the CDR3 is TGTGCCAGCAGCTCGGCCACTAACTCTGGGGCCAACGTCCTGACTTTC. Looking up the rest from reference TRBV5-5 and TRBJ2-6 gives the full variable domain: DAGVTQSPTHLIKTRGQQVTLRCSPISGHKSVSWYQQVLGQGPQFIFQYYEKEERGRGNFPDRFSARQFPNYSSELNVNALLLGDSALYLCASSSATNSGANVLTFGAGSRLTVL.

J is TRBJ1-2 and V is TRBV29-1; 7 bases map to TRBD1. Germline CDR1 SQVTM, CDR2 ANQGSEA. The CDR3 runs to 13 residues. Losses at the gene ends were 4 bases for V and 2 bases for J; bases not matched to a gene: 4. In DNA form, the CDR3 reads TGCAGCGTTGCCCAGGGGGACAACTATGGCTACACCTTC. This translates into CSVAQGDNYGYTF.

The chain couples TRBV12-3 or TRBV12-4 to TRBJ2-7, with 8 bases lining up with TRBD1. The CDR3 runs to 16 residues. Trimming took 6 bases from V and 4 from J; bases not matched to a gene: 14. CDR3 loop: CASSPRGTTGGYEQYF. Written as DNA, the CDR3 is TGTGCCAGCAGCCCCCGGGGTACTACAGGGGGATACGAGCAGTACTTC.

This clonotype was picked up one time. The chain recombines TRBV20-1 with TRBJ1-2; the D is unclear. Per the germline V gene, CDR1 is DFQATT and CDR2 is SNEGSKA (reference sequence). V gave up 6 bases and J gave up 2 bases, with 10 bases separating them. This CDR3 has 12 residues. CDR3: CSAAGVNYGYTF. CDR3 sequence (DNA): TGCAGTGCGGCGGGAGTAAACTATGGCTACACCTTC.

The gene calls are TRBV6-1 and TRBJ2-3; no definite D call. Trimming left V 2 bases short and J 1 base short, with 10 bases between. Germline V gives CDR1 MNHNS, CDR2 SASEGT. The CDR3 extends over 15 amino acids. In DNA, the CDR3 is TGTGCCAGCAGTGAAAACTTCCTTGGCACAGATACGCAGTATTTT. Translating it yields CASSENFLGTDTQYF.

The rearrangement joins TRBV4-1 to TRBJ1-2, with D perhaps TRBD1 (6 bases). Trimming took 2 bases from V and 4 from J, leaving 17 bases between them. Germline CDR1 is MGHRA and CDR2 is YSYEKL. The CDR3 contains 16 residues. The CDR3 coding sequence is TGCGCCAGCAGCCAACCGATACAGGGAAGGGGCTATGGCTACACCTTC. Encoded protein: CASSQPIQGRGYGYTF.

The rearrangement joins TRBV28 to TRBJ2-5, with D perhaps matching TRBD2 (6 bases). The V end lost 6 bases, the J end lost 2 bases, and 13 bases lay between the germline ends. Germline V gene data show CDR1 as MDHEN and CDR2 as SYDVKM. The CDR3 runs 14 residues. CDR3 bases: TGTGCCAGCAGCCATCTCGGGACTCAAGAGACCCAGTACTTC. This encodes CASSHLGTQETQYF.

This clonotype was recorded a few times. This may arise from a read error, as a much more abundant clone is one base away. The chain recombines TRBV5-1 with TRBJ2-3; 8 bases agree with TRBD2. The V and J ends lost 0 bases and 6 bases, in that order; junction bases with no gene match: 6. In germline, CDR1 is SGHRS, CDR2 YFSETQ. The CDR3 totals 15 residues. The CDR3: CASSLGRAGADTQYF. As DNA, the CDR3 is TGCGCCAGCAGCTTGGGGCGAGCGGGAGCCGATACGCAGTATTTT.